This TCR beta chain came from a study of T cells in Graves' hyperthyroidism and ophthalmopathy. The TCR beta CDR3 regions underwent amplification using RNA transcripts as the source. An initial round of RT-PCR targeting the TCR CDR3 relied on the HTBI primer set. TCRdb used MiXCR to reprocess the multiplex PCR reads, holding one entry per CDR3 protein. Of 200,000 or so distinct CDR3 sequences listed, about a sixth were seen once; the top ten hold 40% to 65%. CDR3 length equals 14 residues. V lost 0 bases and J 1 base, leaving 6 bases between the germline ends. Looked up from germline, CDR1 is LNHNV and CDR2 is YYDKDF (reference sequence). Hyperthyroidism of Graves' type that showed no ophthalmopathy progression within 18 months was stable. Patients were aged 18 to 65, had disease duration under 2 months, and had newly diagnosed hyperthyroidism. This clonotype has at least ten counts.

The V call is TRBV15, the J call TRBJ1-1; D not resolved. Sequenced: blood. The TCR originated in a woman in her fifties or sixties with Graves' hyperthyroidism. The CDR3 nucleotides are TGTGCCACCAGCAGAGATCTAGCGAACACTGAAGCTTTCTTT. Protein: CATSRDLANTEAFF.